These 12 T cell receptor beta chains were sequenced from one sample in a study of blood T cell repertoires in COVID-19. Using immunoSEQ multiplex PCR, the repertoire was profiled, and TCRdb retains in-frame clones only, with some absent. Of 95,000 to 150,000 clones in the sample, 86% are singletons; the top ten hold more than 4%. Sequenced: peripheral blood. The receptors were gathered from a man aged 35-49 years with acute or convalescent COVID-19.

CDR3 in amino acids: CASKQELQSYEQYF. The CDR3 nucleotides are TGTGCCAGCAAACAGGAACTACAATCCTACGAGCAGTACTTC. This chain links TRBV27 with TRBJ2-7, with D maybe TRBD1 (5 bases). This CDR3 comprises 14 residues. Trimming left V 7 bases short and J 1 base short, with 14 bases between. Germline values: CDR1 MNHEY, CDR2 SMNVEV (reference sequence).

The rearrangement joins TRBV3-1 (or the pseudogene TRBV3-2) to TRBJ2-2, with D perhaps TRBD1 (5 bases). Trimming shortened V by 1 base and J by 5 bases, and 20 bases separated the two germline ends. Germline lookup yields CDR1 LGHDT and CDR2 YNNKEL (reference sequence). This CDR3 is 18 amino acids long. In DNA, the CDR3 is TGTGCCAGCAGCCAAGTCCCCCGGTGGGGCGGTGGAACCGGGGAGCTGTTTTTT. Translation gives CASSQVPRWGGGTGELFF.

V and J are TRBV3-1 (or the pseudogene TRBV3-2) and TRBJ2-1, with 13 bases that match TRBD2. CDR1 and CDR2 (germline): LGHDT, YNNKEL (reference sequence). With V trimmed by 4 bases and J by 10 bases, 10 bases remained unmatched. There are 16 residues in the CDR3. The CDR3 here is CASSPLGLAGPREQFF. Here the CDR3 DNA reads TGTGCCAGCAGCCCGCTGGGACTAGCGGGGCCCAGGGAGCAGTTCTTC.

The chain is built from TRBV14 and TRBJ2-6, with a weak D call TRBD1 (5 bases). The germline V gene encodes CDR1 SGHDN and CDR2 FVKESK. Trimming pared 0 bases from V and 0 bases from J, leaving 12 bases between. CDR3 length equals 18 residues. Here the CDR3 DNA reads TGTGCCAGCAGCCAAGATTGGGGCAGATCCTCTGGGGCCAACGTCCTGACTTTC. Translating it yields CASSQDWGRSSGANVLTF.

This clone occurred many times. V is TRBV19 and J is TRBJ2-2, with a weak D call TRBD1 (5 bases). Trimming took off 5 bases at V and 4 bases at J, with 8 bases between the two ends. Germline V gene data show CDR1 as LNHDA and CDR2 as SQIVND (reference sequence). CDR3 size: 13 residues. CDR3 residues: CASSQGSTGELFF. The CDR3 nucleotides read TGTGCCAGTAGTCAGGGAAGCACCGGGGAGCTGTTTTTT.

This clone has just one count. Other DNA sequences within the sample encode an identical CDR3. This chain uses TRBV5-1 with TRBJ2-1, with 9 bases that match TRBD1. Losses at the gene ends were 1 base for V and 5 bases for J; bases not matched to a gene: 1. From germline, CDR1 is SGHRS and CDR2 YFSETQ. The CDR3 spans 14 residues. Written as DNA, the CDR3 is TGCGCCAGCAGCTTGAGACAGGGGGACAATGAGCAGTTCTTC. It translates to CASSLRQGDNEQFF.

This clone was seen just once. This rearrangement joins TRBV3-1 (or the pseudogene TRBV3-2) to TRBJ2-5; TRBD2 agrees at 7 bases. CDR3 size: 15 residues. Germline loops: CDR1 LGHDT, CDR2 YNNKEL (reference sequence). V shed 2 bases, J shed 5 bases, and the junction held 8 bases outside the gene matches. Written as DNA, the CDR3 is TGTGCCAGCAGCCAAAGTGCCAGCGGGGCTGAGACCCAGTACTTC. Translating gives CASSQSASGAETQYF.

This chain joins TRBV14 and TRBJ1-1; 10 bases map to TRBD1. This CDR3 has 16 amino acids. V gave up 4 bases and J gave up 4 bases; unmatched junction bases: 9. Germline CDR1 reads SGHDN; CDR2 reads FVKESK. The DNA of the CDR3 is TGTGCCAGCAGCCGCGGTCTGGGACAGGGGATCACTGAAGCTTTCTTT. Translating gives CASSRGLGQGITEAFF.

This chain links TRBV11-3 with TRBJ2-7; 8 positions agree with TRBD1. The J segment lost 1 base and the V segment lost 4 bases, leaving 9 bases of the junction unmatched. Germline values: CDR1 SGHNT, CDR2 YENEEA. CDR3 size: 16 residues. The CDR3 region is CASSSSGTGPSYEQYF. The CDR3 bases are TGTGCCAGCAGCTCTTCCGGGACAGGCCCTTCCTACGAGCAGTACTTC.

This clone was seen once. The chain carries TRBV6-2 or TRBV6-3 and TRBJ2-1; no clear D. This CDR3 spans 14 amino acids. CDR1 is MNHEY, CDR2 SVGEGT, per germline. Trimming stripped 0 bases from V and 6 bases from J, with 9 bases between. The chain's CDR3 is CASSYSEISNEQFF. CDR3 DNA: TGTGCCAGCAGTTACTCGGAGATCAGCAATGAGCAGTTCTTC.

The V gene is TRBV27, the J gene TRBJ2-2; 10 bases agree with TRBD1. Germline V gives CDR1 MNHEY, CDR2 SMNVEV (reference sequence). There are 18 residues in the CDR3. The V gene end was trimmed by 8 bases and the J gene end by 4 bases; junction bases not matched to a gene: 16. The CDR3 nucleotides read TGTGCCAGCGCGGGGGGACAGGGGTGGGTAGCGAGCACCGGGGAGCTGTTTTTT. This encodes CASAGGQGWVASTGELFF.

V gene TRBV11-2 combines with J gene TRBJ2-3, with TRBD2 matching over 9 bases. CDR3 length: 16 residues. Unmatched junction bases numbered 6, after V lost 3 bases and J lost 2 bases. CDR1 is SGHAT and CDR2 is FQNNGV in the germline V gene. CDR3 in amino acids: CASSFRLAAATDTQYF. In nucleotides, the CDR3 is TGTGCCAGCAGCTTTAGACTAGCGGCCGCCACAGATACGCAGTATTTT.